The entry below gives a single TCR beta chain sequence along with its context. The antigen is undetermined. Primers for the PCR totalled 60 Vbeta and 13 Jbeta. Profiled with immunoSEQ multiplex PCR; TCRdb holds only in-frame clones, not every one. The table shows approximately 80,000 clones, with around 70% occurring only once. These data belong to a study of cytomegalovirus exposure and HLA in healthy donors. Study-wide results and limits: An assumption of roughly uniform sequencing depth across donors underlay the presence/absence analyses.

The CDR3 totals 14 residues. Germline CDR1 SGDLS, CDR2 YYNGEE. V was clipped by 0 bases and J by 6 bases, with 7 bases between them. The specimen sequenced was PBMCs. The gene calls are TRBV9 and TRBJ1-6; a weak D match, TRBD1 (6 bases). The receptor's source is a middle-aged woman in good health and CMV-seropositive. The CDR3 DNA reads as TGTGCCAGCAGCGTAGGGACAGTTAATTCACCCCTCCACTTT. It is translated as CASSVGTVNSPLHF.